The 28 T cell receptor beta chains given below trace back to one sample, sequenced in a study of human T cells and chemical hapten exposure. The time point was: patch test 1, 2 weeks after DPC sensitization. Stated treatment: therapeutic diphenylcyclopropenone sensitization with weekly scalp DPC. One entry per CDR3 protein, called by TCRdb with MiXCR from the RACE reads. The sample consists of 90,000 or so distinct CDR3 sequences, roughly a tenth of them appearing once. The source was whole blood, collected in connection with sensitization to the hapten diphenylcyclopropenone (DPC). The source of these receptors is a man in his forties with alopecia areata. Some clones in this sample may be carry-over from other donors' samples.

In DNA, the CDR3 is TGTGCCAGTACCTTGTATGGACAGGGTCTCACATATGGCTACACCTTC. Translating it yields CASTLYGQGLTYGYTF. The rearrangement links TRBV19 to TRBJ1-2; 8 nucleotides align to TRBD1. There are 16 residues in the CDR3. Germline loops: CDR1 LNHDA, CDR2 SQIVND (reference sequence). V shed 7 bases and J 5 bases; nucleotides not matched to a gene: 15.

There are a few counts of this clonotype. The gene calls are TRBV19 and TRBJ1-1; D perhaps matches TRBD1 (5 bases). The CDR3 is 14 residues long. Trimming cost V 10 bases and J 1 base, with 16 bases left between them. Germline values: CDR1 LNHDA, CDR2 SQIVND (reference sequence). In nucleotides, the CDR3 is TGTGCCACCAGAGGACGGGGCCAGAACACTGAAGCTTTCTTT. Translating it yields CATRGRGQNTEAFF.

This clonotype has a count of ten or more. V gene TRBV3-1 combines with J gene TRBJ1-1; D unclear. V was shortened by 1 base and J by 1 base, with 4 bases between the two germline ends. The CDR3 spans 13 residues. Germline V gives CDR1 LGHDT, CDR2 YNNKEL (reference sequence). The CDR3 loop is CASSQGWNTEAFF. Here the CDR3 DNA reads TGTGCCAGCAGCCAAGGTTGGAACACTGAAGCTTTCTTT.

This sequence joins TRBV7-2 and TRBJ2-3; 8 bases agree with TRBD2. V shed 3 bases and J 5 bases; nucleotides not matched to a gene: 4. Per the germline V gene, CDR1 is SGHTA and CDR2 is FQGNSA. The CDR3 sequence is 14 residues long. The CDR3 bases are TGTGCCAGCAGCTTCGGAGCGGGAGTAGATACGCAGTATTTT. Its protein product is CASSFGAGVDTQYF.

This clonotype was counted only a few times. This chain uses TRBV6-2 or TRBV6-3 with TRBJ1-5; 8 bases align to TRBD1. V gave up 5 bases and J gave up 11 bases; unmatched junction bases: 11. The CDR3 is made up of 14 amino acids. From germline, CDR1 is MNHEY and CDR2 SVGEGT. This CDR3 is CASSQAGTGRTQHF. The DNA of the CDR3 is TGTGCCAGCAGTCAAGCAGGGACAGGCCGGACCCAGCATTTT.

This clonotype was observed a few times. The V and J genes are TRBV7-9 and TRBJ2-7, with 9 positions matching TRBD1. J lost 4 bases, V lost 6 bases, and 16 bases had no gene match. The CDR3 covers 17 residues. Germline V gene lookup returns CDR1 SEHNR and CDR2 FQNEAQ (reference sequence). The CDR3 here is CASSRIVRTGAVYEQYV. In nucleotides, the CDR3 is TGTGCCAGCAGTCGAATAGTCAGGACAGGGGCTGTGTACGAGCAGTACGTC.

The V and J genes are TRBV7-2 and TRBJ2-3; TRBD2 agrees at 12 bases. The CDR3 covers 16 residues. V trimming: 5 bases; J trimming: 5 bases; junction bases outside the gene matches: 8. Looked up from germline, CDR1 is SGHTA and CDR2 is FQGNSA. The CDR3 reads CASSPRGLAGRDTQYF. CDR3 DNA: TGTGCCAGCAGCCCTCGAGGACTAGCGGGAAGAGATACGCAGTATTTT.

The chain is built from TRBV7-8 and TRBJ2-3; TRBD2 matches at 10 bases. Trimming took 5 bases from V and 4 from J; bases not matched to a gene: 9. CDR1 is SGHVS and CDR2 is FQNEAQ in the germline V gene. The CDR3 has 16 residues. DNA for the CDR3: TGTGCCAGCAGCGCTTGGGGTAGCGGGGGGCCAGATACGCAGTATTTT. Translated: CASSAWGSGGPDTQYF.

There are a few counts of this clonotype. The limits of the CDR3 on the DNA are not certain, so only TCRdb's listed CDR3 is given. The gene calls are TRBV7-5 and TRBJ2-7; the D call TRBD1 from the table was never checked on the DNA. TRBV7-5 is shown as a pseudogene. The CDR3 comprises 18 residues, both ends counted. The CDR3 sequence is CISVPEAPGGSPGYEQYV.

This clonotype was detected a few times. The genes are TRBV29-1 and TRBJ2-1, with TRBD2 matching over 7 bases. The CDR3 contains 12 residues. The V gene end was trimmed by 1 base and the J gene end by 12 bases; junction bases not matched to a gene: 6. The V gene's germline CDR1 is SQVTM and CDR2 ANQGSEA. For the CDR3, the DNA is TGCAGCGTTGAAGGCGGGGAGGGTGGGCAGTTCTTC. Amino acid sequence: CSVEGGEGGQFF.

The CDR3, as DNA: TGTGCCAGCAGTTATGGTTACGGCTACACCTTC. As protein: CASSYGYGYTF. The chain uses TRBV6-2 or TRBV6-3 and TRBJ1-2; D remains ambiguous. Deletions cut 3 bases from V and 8 bases from J, with 7 bases between. From germline, CDR1 is MNHEY and CDR2 SVGEGT. The CDR3 extends over 11 amino acids.

The CDR3 region is CASSPPRSFLAGDEEDEQFF. CDR3 coding DNA: TGTGCCAGCTCACCACCGCGTTCATTTTTAGCGGGAGACGAAGAGGATGAGCAGTTCTTC. The chain is built from TRBV18 and TRBJ2-1; 9 bases agree with TRBD2. Germline V gene data show CDR1 as KGHSH and CDR2 as LQKENI. This CDR3 has 20 residues. Germline trimming cut 0 bases from V and 8 bases from J; bases unmatched to any gene: 20.

This clonotype was counted ten times or more. The chain employs TRBV5-4 and TRBJ1-1; 7 nucleotides match TRBD1. The CDR3 covers 16 residues. V dropped 4 bases and J dropped 5; count of bases not matched to a gene: 14. The germline gives CDR1 SGHNT, CDR2 YYREEE (reference sequence). CDR3 bases: TGTGCCAGCAGCAGCTCCCTACAGGGGTGGAAGACTGAAGCTTTCTTT. Its translation is CASSSSLQGWKTEAFF.

This clonotype has just a few counts. The chain links TRBV6-6 to TRBJ1-1; no clear D. The CDR3 contains 14 residues. V was pared by 2 bases and J by 2 bases, with 9 bases between. Per germline, CDR1 MNHNY and CDR2 SVGAGI (reference sequence). Written as DNA, the CDR3 is TGTGCCAGCAGTTACAGGCAGTTCAACACTGAAGCTTTCTTT. Protein sequence: CASSYRQFNTEAFF.

This clonotype has just a few counts. The chain links TRBV29-1 to TRBJ2-1, with TRBD2 matching 7 bases. J gave up 6 bases and V 7 bases, and 6 bases lay outside the gene matches. The CDR3 contains 12 residues. Germline CDR1 SQVTM, CDR2 ANQGSEA. The CDR3, as DNA: TGCAGCGAGTCGGGAGGATCCAATGAGCAGTTCTTC. Protein sequence: CSESGGSNEQFF.

Only a few counts were recorded for this clonotype. V gene TRBV29-1 combines with J gene TRBJ2-6, with a possible D match to TRBD1 (5 bases). Germline values: CDR1 SQVTM, CDR2 ANQGSEA. This CDR3 is built from 14 residues. The V end lost 5 bases, the J end lost 1 base, and 9 bases lay between the germline ends. CDR3 amino acids: CSVMRQSGANVLTF. The CDR3 coding sequence is TGCAGCGTTATGAGACAGTCTGGGGCCAACGTCCTGACTTTC.

The chain links TRBV7-2 to TRBJ2-5, with 7 nucleotides matching TRBD2. The J segment lost 5 bases and the V segment lost 2 bases, leaving 5 bases of the junction unmatched. The germline CDR1 and CDR2 sequences are SGHTA and FQGNSA. The CDR3 loop spans 14 amino acids. The CDR3 spells CASSLLREYETQYF. The CDR3, as DNA: TGTGCCAGCAGCTTACTGCGGGAGTATGAGACCCAGTACTTC.

This clonotype was counted only a few times. This rearrangement joins TRBV21-1 to TRBJ1-5; the D call in the table, TRBD1, was not verified against the DNA. TRBV21-1 is noted as a pseudogene. This CDR3 spans 15 amino acids. The CDR3 here is CASSRKTGLNQPQHF. CDR3 nucleotide sequence: TGTGCCAGCAGCCGCAAGACAGGACTCAATCAGCCCCAGCATTTT.

This clonotype has only a few counts. The chain recombines TRBV6-2 or TRBV6-3 with TRBJ2-7; no clear D gene. V lost 5 bases, J lost 4 bases, and 9 bases lay in between. The CDR3 extends over 12 amino acids. Germline values: CDR1 MNHEY, CDR2 SVGEGT. DNA for the CDR3: TGTGCCAGCAGTCAAAACGGGTACGAGCAGTACTTC. It is translated as CASSQNGYEQYF.

This clonotype has at least ten counts. The chain has TRBV20-1 and TRBJ2-5, with TRBD1 matching over 7 bases. The germline V gene has CDR1 DFQATT and CDR2 SNEGSKA (reference sequence). The CDR3 spans 13 residues. The V and J ends lost 5 bases and 1 base, in that order; junction bases with no gene match: 4. Here the CDR3 reads CSAHRDSQETQYF. CDR3 sequence (DNA): TGCAGTGCTCACCGGGACAGCCAAGAGACCCAGTACTTC.

This clonotype was picked up a small number of times. This chain links TRBV10-3 with TRBJ1-1; 7 bases are shared with TRBD1. J was trimmed by 3 bases and V by 9 bases; bases with no gene match: 10. Germline V CDR1 and CDR2: ENHRY, SYGVKD. The CDR3 consists of 14 residues. The CDR3 protein is CAIRKGGQHTEAFF. The CDR3 nucleotides read TGTGCCATTAGAAAGGGGGGACAGCACACTGAAGCTTTCTTT.

The chain employs TRBV7-2 and TRBJ1-2; TRBD1 matches at 7 bases. This CDR3 has 14 residues. With 5 bases clipped from V and 2 bases from J, the junction kept 5 bases outside the gene matches. Germline loops: CDR1 SGHTA, CDR2 FQGNSA. CDR3: CASSMRGRNYGYTF. As DNA, the CDR3 is TGTGCCAGCAGCATGAGGGGGCGGAACTATGGCTACACCTTC.

In this sample, this clonotype turned up a few times. CDR3 in DNA: TGCGCCAGCAGCCAATATGACAGCAACAATTCACCCCTCCACTTT. Translation: CASSQYDSNNSPLHF. The V gene is TRBV4-3, the J gene TRBJ1-6, with D possibly being TRBD1 (5 bases). Trimming pared 2 bases from V and 7 bases from J, leaving 12 bases between. Germline values: CDR1 LGHNA, CDR2 YSLEER. The CDR3 extends over 15 amino acids.

The chain uses TRBV7-8 and TRBJ1-1; D not certain. The CDR3 contains 15 residues. The V gene's germline CDR1 is SGHVS and CDR2 FQNEAQ. The V gene lost 5 bases and the J gene lost 4 bases, with 17 bases spanning the gap. DNA for the CDR3: TGTGCCAGCAGCATGGACGGCGGAAGGTTCACTGAAGCTTTCTTT. This codes for CASSMDGGRFTEAFF.

The chain links TRBV12-3 or TRBV12-4 to TRBJ2-1; tentatively, D is TRBD1 (6 bases). V was shortened by 5 bases and J by 8 bases, with 19 bases between the two germline ends. The CDR3 length is 15 residues. CDR3 loop: CASSPNRGSGDEQFF. The CDR3 nucleotides are TGTGCCAGCAGTCCGAATAGGGGGAGTGGTGATGAGCAGTTCTTC.

Only a few counts were recorded for this clonotype. The chain is built from TRBV9 and TRBJ2-3, with no clear D. The CDR3 is made up of 15 amino acids. Trimming cost V 0 bases and J 2 bases, with 10 bases left between them. Germline-derived CDR1 and CDR2 are SGDLS and YYNGEE. The DNA for the CDR3 is TGTGCCAGCAGCGTAGCGGGCGGTACCACAGATACGCAGTATTTT. Amino acid sequence: CASSVAGGTTDTQYF.

The chain links TRBV30 to TRBJ1-1; D is unclear. Trimming pared 2 bases from V and 6 bases from J, leaving 13 bases between. Germline V lookup: CDR1 GTSNPN, CDR2 SVGIG (reference sequence). The CDR3 extends over 13 amino acids. The CDR3 protein is CAWSPRLDSEAFF. The CDR3 DNA reads TGTGCCTGGAGTCCGCGACTAGATTCTGAAGCTTTCTTT.

Remarks on this clonotype: This may be a read error, as it is one base from a much larger clone. Here the CDR3 DNA reads TGCGCCAGCAGCTTGATGGCAGCTCGCTCTGTAAACACCATATATTTT. Encoded protein: CASSLMAARSVNTIYF. V gene TRBV5-1 combines with J gene TRBJ1-3; unclear D gene. This CDR3 has 16 amino acids. Germline V CDR1 and CDR2: SGHRS, YFSETQ.